This entry features one T cell receptor beta chain sequence. The data belong to a study of blood T cell repertoires in COVID-19. Method: immunoSEQ multiplex PCR; TCRdb's copy keeps in-frame clones and lacks some. Of 150,000 or so clones in the sample, 86% were seen once. The CDR3 is made up of 14 amino acids. Trimming removed 4 bases at V and 1 base at J, with 11 bases between. Germline CDR1 and CDR2: SGDLS and YYNGEE. Sequenced material: peripheral blood. The V gene is TRBV9, the J gene TRBJ1-1, with no clear D. The origin of this receptor is a man aged 50-59 years with active or convalescent COVID-19. CDR3 DNA sequence: TGTGCCAGCAGCCCCACGGTTGGGAACACTGAAGCTTTCTTT. This codes for CASSPTVGNTEAFF.